This T cell receptor (beta chain) was captured by sequencing in a study of T cell responses to AZD1222 COVID-19 vaccine. The study, taken as a whole, reports: Donors skewed white British and female; clonal diversity was possibly underestimated. Sampling captured repertoires only after the peak T cell response.

Comments on this clone: Its specificity is unknown.

Some clones are missing from TCRdb's copy, which holds only in-frame ones; the method was immunoSEQ multiplex PCR. The table records some 170,000 clones, roughly 90% of them present only once. The CDR3 length is 16 residues. V was pared by 6 bases and J by 3 bases, with 8 bases of the junction left unmatched. The germline V gene has CDR1 LGHDT and CDR2 YNNKEL (reference sequence). The specimen comprised peripheral blood, sampled 28 days after the second AZD1222 dose. The gene calls are TRBV3-1 (or the pseudogene TRBV3-2) and TRBJ2-1; 10 bases are shared with TRBD2. The receptor comes from an adult who received the AZD1222 COVID-19 vaccine. This CDR3 is CASSPNLAGDYNEQFF. In DNA form, the CDR3 reads TGTGCCAGCAGTCCTAACCTAGCGGGAGACTACAATGAGCAGTTCTTC.